Presented here are 22 T cell receptor beta chains from one specimen sequenced in a study of siplizumab effects on memory and regulatory T cells. Libraries were prepared by immunoSEQ multiplex PCR; TCRdb keeps only in-frame clonotypes and omits some of them. In the table there are some 100,000 clones, 92% of which are singletons. Sample: non-Treg CD4+ T cells sorted from blood. The receptors stem from a human donor in good health.

This clone was recorded once. The rearrangement joins TRBV7-9 to TRBJ2-5; 13 bases fit TRBD2. CDR3 size: 18 residues. After removal of 1 base from V and 5 bases from J, the junction contained 10 bases not matched to a gene. Germline V gene lookup returns CDR1 SEHNR and CDR2 FQNEAQ (reference sequence). Here the CDR3 DNA reads TGTGCCAGCAGCTTAGGAGGACTAGCGGGAGTGCGGGGGGAGACCCAGTACTTC. Its translation: CASSLGGLAGVRGETQYF.

CDR3 DNA sequence: TGTGCCAGTAGTATAGCCACGGGAGTAGCCTACAATGAGCAGTTCTTC. This translates into CASSIATGVAYNEQFF. This chain links TRBV19 with TRBJ2-1, with D possibly being TRBD2 (6 bases). The CDR3 totals 16 residues. Germline V CDR1 and CDR2: LNHDA, SQIVND (reference sequence). The V end lost 1 base, the J end lost 2 bases, and 12 bases lay between the germline ends.

The chain joins TRBV4-1 to TRBJ1-4, with D unresolved. With 5 bases removed from V and 8 bases from J, the gap between germline ends came to 9 bases. CDR3 length equals 12 residues. The V gene's germline CDR1 is MGHRA and CDR2 YSYEKL. The DNA of the CDR3 is TGCGCCAGCAGCGCGGCAGGCGAAAAACTGTTTTTT. Protein product: CASSAAGEKLFF.

In this sample, this clone turned up a few times. One end of the junction does not line up with germline, which may come from a read error. The J gene is TRBJ2-6, the V gene TRBV28, with D hard to call. The CDR3 loop spans 11 amino acids. Germline V CDR1 and CDR2: MDHEN, SYDVKM. DNA for the CDR3: TGTGCCAGCAGATCGGACGGGCCTCGGTATTTC. It yields the protein CASRSDGPRYF.

The chain recombines TRBV2 with TRBJ2-5; 7 nucleotides align to TRBD2. Germline loops: CDR1 SNHLY, CDR2 FYNNEI. Trimming removed 8 bases from V and 3 bases from J; junction bases left unmatched: 6. This CDR3 has 13 amino acids. CDR3 sequence reads: CASGTISKETQYF. The CDR3 DNA is TGTGCCAGCGGGACTATTTCTAAAGAGACCCAGTACTTC.

The V and J genes are TRBV10-3 and TRBJ2-7; 7 positions agree with TRBD1. The CDR3 contains 11 residues. CDR1 is ENHRY, CDR2 SYGVKD, per germline. The V gene end was trimmed by 10 bases and the J gene end by 3 bases; junction bases not matched to a gene: 3. The CDR3 DNA is TGTGCCACCACAGGGGTCTACGAGCAGTACTTC. Translated, it gives CATTGVYEQYF.

The chain has TRBV7-3 and TRBJ2-1; 12 bases align to TRBD2. This CDR3 comprises 16 residues. The V gene's germline CDR1 is SGHTA and CDR2 FQGTGA. With 4 bases clipped from V and 3 bases from J, the junction kept 4 bases outside the gene matches. The CDR3 protein is CASSSRTSGNYNEQFF. Written as DNA, the CDR3 is TGTGCCAGCAGCTCCCGGACTAGCGGGAACTACAATGAGCAGTTCTTC.

CDR3 sequence reads: CASSGKAYQETQYF. The CDR3 coding sequence is TGTGCCAGCAGCGGCAAGGCCTACCAAGAGACCCAGTACTTC. The chain combines TRBV7-9 with TRBJ2-5, with D unresolved. The CDR3 extends over 14 amino acids. Trimming took off 5 bases at V and 0 bases at J, with 10 bases between the two ends. Germline assignment: CDR1 SEHNR and CDR2 FQNEAQ (reference sequence).

The rearrangement joins TRBV9 to TRBJ2-1, with D perhaps assigned TRBD1 or TRBD2 (6 bases each). CDR3 length equals 15 residues. Germline V CDR1 and CDR2: SGDLS, YYNGEE. V was shortened by 0 bases and J by 3 bases, with 10 bases between the two germline ends. CDR3 nucleotide sequence: TGTGCCAGCAGCGTAGACGGGGGCTTCTACAATGAGCAGTTCTTC. Translated: CASSVDGGFYNEQFF.

The chain combines TRBV10-1 with TRBJ2-5; D might be TRBD1 (6 bases). Germline V gives CDR1 WNHNN, CDR2 SYGVQD (reference sequence). Trimming shortened V by 4 bases and J by 3 bases, and 9 bases separated the two germline ends. CDR3 size: 13 residues. The CDR3 reads CASSVSGEETQYF. The DNA for the CDR3 is TGCGCCAGCAGTGTCTCAGGGGAAGAGACCCAGTACTTC.

A few counts support this clone. The CDR3 bases are TGTGCCAGCAGCTTTGGGTCCGGGGTACTTGAAAAACTGTTTTTT. It specifies CASSFGSGVLEKLFF. V gene TRBV11-2 combines with J gene TRBJ1-4; D remains unclear. The CDR3 has 15 residues. V was trimmed by 3 bases and J by 7 bases, leaving 15 bases between them. CDR1 is SGHAT, CDR2 FQNNGV, per germline. Filled out from reference TRBV11-2 and TRBJ1-4, the complete variable domain reads EAGVAQSPRYKIIEKRQSVAFWCNPISGHATLYWYQQILGQGPKLLIQFQNNGVVDDSQLPKDRFSAERLKGVDSTLKIQPAKLEDSAVYLCASSFGSGVLEKLFFGSGTQLSVL.

This clone was observed a few times. This rearrangement joins TRBV10-3 to TRBJ2-2, with 10 bases identical to TRBD1. V lost 0 bases and J lost 8; bases outside the gene matches: 3. Germline CDR1 reads ENHRY; CDR2 reads SYGVKD. The CDR3 totals 15 residues. In nucleotides, the CDR3 is TGTGCCATCAGTGAGTCGACAGGGGGCTCGGGGGAGCTGTTTTTT. Encoded protein: CAISESTGGSGELFF.

The rearrangement joins TRBV6-6 to TRBJ2-4; maybe TRBD1 (5 bases). V was pared by 5 bases and J by 0 bases, with 11 bases between. This CDR3 comprises 15 residues. CDR1 and CDR2 from the germline V gene are MNHNY and SVGAGI (reference sequence). DNA of the CDR3: TGTGCCAGCAGTGACACCAGGGAAGCCAAAAACATTCAGTACTTC. Translating gives CASSDTREAKNIQYF.

The rearrangement links TRBV19 to TRBJ2-1; D possibly corresponds to TRBD2 (6 bases). The CDR3 is 12 residues long. The ends were cut back, 3 bases at V and 7 bases at J, with 7 bases in the middle. Germline CDR1 reads LNHDA; CDR2 reads SQIVND (reference sequence). CDR3 nucleotide sequence: TGTGCCAGTAGTATCCGGGGGAATGAGCAGTTCTTC. This codes for CASSIRGNEQFF.

The chain couples TRBV29-1 to TRBJ1-5; D gene uncertain. V lost 4 bases and J 0 bases, leaving 7 bases between the germline ends. CDR1 and CDR2 from the germline V gene are SQVTM and ANQGSEA. This CDR3 is 13 amino acids long. For the CDR3, the DNA is TGCAGCGTTGCGGATTTTAGCAATCAGCCCCAGCATTTT. This sequence encodes CSVADFSNQPQHF.

J is TRBJ1-4 and V is TRBV5-8; D not certain. Germline V gene data show CDR1 as SGHTS and CDR2 as YDEGEE. V was clipped by 5 bases and J by 7 bases, with 15 bases between them. This CDR3 has 14 amino acids. The CDR3 is CASREGRWSEKLFF. The DNA of the CDR3 is TGTGCCAGCAGGGAGGGTCGTTGGAGTGAAAAACTGTTTTTT.

The DNA for the CDR3 is TGTGCCATCAGGGGACAGGGGAGGGCCACTGAAGCTTTCTTT. Amino acids: CAIRGQGRATEAFF. The chain links TRBV10-3 to TRBJ1-1; 10 nucleotides align to TRBD1. The ends lost 6 bases at V and 4 bases at J; junction bases unmatched: 5. Germline V gene lookup returns CDR1 ENHRY and CDR2 SYGVKD. This CDR3 is built from 14 residues.

The chain couples TRBV5-8 to TRBJ1-3, with D perhaps matching TRBD1 (5 bases). Germline assignment: CDR1 SGHTS and CDR2 YDEGEE. Trimming removed 3 bases from V and 0 bases from J, with 16 bases in between. This CDR3 is built from 17 residues. The CDR3 loop reads CASSSTLGTPSGNTIYF. The CDR3 bases are TGTGCCAGCAGCTCGACGCTGGGGACCCCCTCTGGAAACACCATATATTTT.

This sequence joins TRBV15 and TRBJ2-7; a possible D gene is TRBD2 (6 bases). V gave up 1 base and J gave up 2 bases, with 12 bases separating them. Looked up from germline, CDR1 is LNHNV and CDR2 is YYDKDF (reference sequence). This CDR3 region has 15 residues. This CDR3 is CATSRGTGATYEQYF. CDR3 sequence (DNA): TGTGCCACCAGCAGAGGGACGGGAGCTACCTACGAGCAGTACTTC.

This clone was recorded only once. The rearrangement links TRBV9 to TRBJ1-2; a possible D gene is TRBD1 (5 bases). V shed 0 bases and J shed 1 base, with 10 bases lying between them. The CDR3 has 15 residues. Germline CDR1 and CDR2: SGDLS and YYNGEE. The CDR3, as DNA: TGTGCCAGCAGCGTAGCGGCAGGGTATAACTATGGCTACACCTTC. Protein sequence: CASSVAAGYNYGYTF.

The gene calls are TRBV29-1 and TRBJ2-1, with 9 nucleotides matching TRBD2. CDR1 and CDR2 (germline): SQVTM, ANQGSEA. J lost 9 bases, V lost 4 bases, and 10 bases had no gene match. The CDR3 is made up of 14 amino acids. Here the CDR3 reads CSVAPSGAAVEQFF. The CDR3 region has the DNA TGCAGCGTTGCTCCTAGCGGGGCCGCGGTTGAGCAGTTCTTC.

The gene calls are TRBV6-1 and TRBJ2-2; D possibly corresponds to TRBD1 (6 bases). The CDR3 contains 14 residues. Germline-derived CDR1 and CDR2 are MNHNS and SASEGT. Trimming took 7 bases from V and 4 from J, leaving 13 bases between them. The CDR3 is CASNRDISTGELFF. CDR3 nucleotide sequence: TGTGCCAGCAATCGGGACATTTCCACCGGGGAGCTGTTTTTT.